Listed below are T cell receptor beta chains from one sample, sequenced in a study of OX40 agonist ivuxolimab in advanced cancers. TCRdb's copy holds only in-frame clones and misses some; the assay was immunoSEQ multiplex PCR. The sample lists some 100,000 clones, approximately 91% seen once, with around 0.16% in the top ten. The sequencing used CD4+ or CD8+ T cells sorted from blood, collected in a trial of the OX40 agonist ivuxolimab. These receptors all stem from an adult with an advanced solid tumor such as melanoma, head and neck, liver or kidney cancer. The CDR3 runs from the conserved cysteine through the conserved F or W. The D gene is left open where the match is weak. Some rows mark clone size as missing; the rest say once, few, many or name a class of expanded clone.

j_gene	v_gene	abundance	d_gene	CDR3aa	CDR3nt
TRBJ1-1	TRBV9	few	.	CASSVSDGNTEAFF	TGTGCCAGCAGCGTCTCGGACGGGAACACTGAAGCTTTCTTT
TRBJ1-2	TRBV9	.	.	CASSVALGGYGYTF	TGTGCCAGCAGCGTAGCCTTAGGGGGGTATGGCTACACCTTC
TRBJ2-1	TRBV5-1	once	.	CASSLRRYNEQFF	TGCGCCAGCAGCCTCCGACGGTACAATGAGCAGTTCTTC
TRBJ1-1	TRBV10-3	.	.	CAIKFPEAFF	TGTGCCATCAAGTTCCCTGAAGCTTTCTTT
TRBJ2-3	TRBV19	.	TRBD2	CASSLLAGGGTDTQYF	TGTGCCAGTAGTCTTCTAGCGGGAGGCGGCACAGATACGCAGTATTTT
TRBJ1-5	TRBV6-1	once	.	CASTEGWTGSFPQHF	TGTGCCAGCACCGAGGGGTGGACGGGGAGTTTTCCCCAGCATTTT
TRBJ2-7	TRBV11-3	.	TRBD2	CASSLELAGVRTYEQYF	TGTGCCAGCAGCTTAGAACTAGCGGGAGTACGGACCTACGAGCAGTACTTC
TRBJ1-6	TRBV5-6	.	.	CASSLRNSPLHF	TGTGCCAGCAGCTTGCGGAATTCACCCCTCCACTTT
TRBJ2-2	TRBV27	.	TRBD1	CASSGQGGRAGELFF	TGTGCCAGCAGTGGACAGGGGGGAAGAGCCGGGGAGCTGTTTTTT
TRBJ2-2	TRBV19	.	.	CASSRDLNTGELFF	TGTGCCAGTAGTCGGGACCTAAACACCGGGGAGCTGTTTTTT
TRBJ2-1	TRBV20-1	once	.	CSAPRGGRQFF	TGCAGTGCCCCCAGGGGGGGAAGGCAGTTCTTC
TRBJ1-2	TRBV27	.	TRBD1	CASSSAGTVSNYGYTF	TGTGCCAGCAGTTCAGCCGGGACAGTCAGTAACTATGGCTACACCTTC
TRBJ2-2	TRBV11-2	.	TRBD1	CASSRTGMNTGELFF	TGTGCCAGCAGCCGGACAGGGATGAACACCGGGGAGCTGTTTTTT
TRBJ2-2	TRBV5-4	.	TRBD1	CASSSPGGDGNTGELFF	TGTGCCAGCAGCTCGCCAGGGGGCGACGGGAACACCGGGGAGCTGTTTTTT
TRBJ2-7	TRBV5-6	.	.	CASSKKSSYEQYF	TGTGCCAGCAGCAAAAAAAGCTCCTACGAGCAGTACTTC
TRBJ2-3	TRBV20-1	.	.	CSASGTDTQYF	TGCAGTGCTAGCGGCACAGATACGCAGTATTTT
TRBJ2-1	TRBV5-1	once	TRBD2	CASQISGTSFLNEQFF	TGCGCCAGCCAAATATCCGGGACTAGCTTTCTCAATGAGCAGTTCTTC
TRBJ2-5	TRBV30	.	.	CAWSKGGTGQETQYF	TGTGCCTGGAGTAAAGGCGGAACAGGGCAAGAGACCCAGTACTTC
TRBJ2-1	TRBV19	.	.	CASNLESYNEQFF	TGTGCCAGTAACCTAGAATCCTACAATGAGCAGTTCTTC
TRBJ2-7	TRBV9	.	TRBD1	CASSAGQGFSYEQYF	TGTGCCAGCAGCGCCGGACAGGGGTTTTCCTACGAGCAGTACTTC
TRBJ1-1	TRBV18	.	.	CASSPSTAQGTEAFF	TGTGCCAGCTCACCTTCGACAGCGCAAGGCACTGAAGCTTTCTTT
TRBJ2-1	TRBV29-1	.	TRBD1	CSVEGTPRQGREFF	TGCAGCGTTGAAGGAACCCCTCGACAGGGCCGAGAGTTCTTC
TRBJ1-2	TRBV10-2	.	.	CASSEGRQGYYGYTF	TGCGCCAGCAGTGAAGGCCGGCAGGGTTATTATGGCTACACCTTC
TRBJ1-2	TRBV2	.	.	CASSTVVSYGYTF	TGTGCCAGCAGTACGGTTGTGTCCTATGGCTACACCTTC
TRBJ1-3	TRBV16	.	.	CASSRRQSSGNTIYF	TGTGCCAGCAGCCGTAGACAGAGCTCTGGAAACACCATATATTTT
TRBJ1-3	TRBV6-1	.	.	CASSEATGWDNTIYF	TGTGCCAGCAGTGAAGCGACAGGATGGGACAACACCATATATTTT
TRBJ1-3	TRBV30	.	.	CAWSSAAFPFSGNTIYF	TGTGCCTGGAGTAGTGCGGCTTTCCCTTTTTCTGGAAACACCATATATTTT
TRBJ2-5	TRBV4-1	.	TRBD2	CASSRLGVAGLQETQYF	TGCGCCAGCAGCCGCCTTGGGGTAGCGGGACTTCAAGAGACCCAGTACTTC
TRBJ1-1	TRBV7-9	.	.	CASSLLQMSGTEAFF	TGTGCCAGCAGCCTCTTGCAGATGTCTGGCACTGAAGCTTTCTTT
TRBJ2-2	TRBV4-2	once	TRBD2	CASSQDELFRLADTGELFF	TGTGCCAGCAGCCAAGACGAGTTATTTAGGCTAGCGGACACCGGGGAGCTGTTTTTT
TRBJ2-2	TRBV6-6	.	TRBD2	CASTGLAGSGELFF	TGTGCCAGCACCGGACTAGCGGGTTCCGGGGAGCTGTTTTTT
TRBJ2-7	TRBV28	.	TRBD2	CASSLYGEGEQYF	TGTGCCAGCAGTTTATACGGGGAGGGAGAGCAGTACTTC
TRBJ2-5	TRBV5-1	.	.	CASSLVGQTQETQYF	TGCGCCAGCAGCTTGGTAGGACAAACTCAAGAGACCCAGTACTTC